The 14 T cell receptor beta chains reported below all come from one sample, sequenced in a study of shared clonotypes between healthy human individuals. Repertoires were generated with immunoSEQ multiplex PCR, while TCRdb's copy carries only in-frame clones and drops some. The table includes approximately 330,000 clones, 73% detected once. Sequencing used memory CD4+ T cells sorted from blood. Subset defined: CD45RA-negative fraction. The receptors stem from a young man in good health.

There are a few counts of this clone. The chain is built from TRBV5-1 and TRBJ1-4; maybe TRBD1 (6 bases). There are 15 residues in the CDR3. Germline CDR1 is SGHRS and CDR2 is YFSETQ. Between the trimmed V and J ends, which lost 2 bases and 6 bases, there was a span of 14 bases. DNA for the CDR3: TGCGCCAGCAGCTTAGTAGGGGGGAGTCATGAAAAACTGTTTTTT. The encoded protein is CASSLVGGSHEKLFF.

V gene TRBV5-1 combines with J gene TRBJ1-1; TRBD1 matches 7 bases. V gave up 2 bases and J gave up 7 bases; unmatched junction bases: 14. CDR1 SGHRS and CDR2 YFSETQ come from the germline V gene. This CDR3 has 16 residues. The CDR3 DNA reads as TGCGCCAGCAGCTTAGGGGAGGGTTGGACAGGTAATGAAGCTTTCTTT. Translation: CASSLGEGWTGNEAFF.

This chain links TRBV18 with TRBJ2-7; D possibly corresponds to TRBD1 (5 bases). The V end lost 3 bases, the J end lost 7 bases, and 13 bases lay between the germline ends. The CDR3 has 13 residues. From germline, CDR1 is KGHSH and CDR2 LQKENI. The CDR3 here is CASSPGWGEEQYF. CDR3 DNA sequence: TGTGCCAGCTCACCCGGCTGGGGCGAGGAGCAGTACTTC.

V is TRBV5-1 and J is TRBJ2-3; 10 nucleotides agree with TRBD2. The CDR3 has 14 residues. V trimming: 7 bases; J trimming: 2 bases; junction bases outside the gene matches: 4. Germline CDR1 and CDR2: SGHRS and YFSETQ. This chain's CDR3 is CASQTSGNTDTQYF. As DNA, the CDR3 is TGCGCCAGCCAAACTAGCGGGAACACAGATACGCAGTATTTT. The full variable domain, in which reference TRBV5-1 and TRBJ2-3 provide the parts outside the CDR3, is KAGVTQTPRYLIKTRGQQVTLSCSPISGHRSVSWYQQTPGQGLQFLFEYFSETQRNKGNFPGRFSGRQFSNSRSEMNVSTLELGDSALYLCASQTSGNTDTQYFGPGTRLTVL.

The chain links TRBV29-1 to TRBJ2-1; possible D gene TRBD1, 6 bases. Per germline, CDR1 SQVTM and CDR2 ANQGSEA. The V end lost 7 bases, the J end lost 4 bases, and 14 bases lay between the germline ends. The CDR3 has 13 residues. Here the CDR3 reads CSARPGQYNEQFF. The CDR3 coding sequence is TGCAGCGCAAGGCCTGGACAGTACAATGAGCAGTTCTTC.

This clone was counted once. The V and J genes are TRBV6-5 and TRBJ2-7; maybe TRBD2 (6 bases). Germline assignment: CDR1 MNHEY and CDR2 SVGAGI. Between the trimmed V and J ends, which lost 6 bases and 7 bases, there was a span of 22 bases. The CDR3 is 15 residues long. The CDR3 loop is CASSDFQRVRGEQYF. CDR3 DNA sequence: TGTGCCAGCAGCGACTTCCAGCGGGTTCGCGGGGAGCAGTACTTC.

The chain is built from TRBV9 and TRBJ2-3; D gene ambiguous. CDR1 and CDR2 (germline): SGDLS, YYNGEE. The CDR3 length is 15 residues. The V end was cut by 0 bases, the J end by 4 bases, with 12 bases between. The CDR3 DNA reads as TGTGCCAGCAGCGTAGAATCACAGACTTCAGATACGCAGTATTTT. This sequence encodes CASSVESQTSDTQYF.

V and J are TRBV4-1 and TRBJ2-1; 11 positions match TRBD2. The CDR3 contains 16 residues. V gave up 0 bases and J gave up 4 bases; unmatched junction bases: 2. Germline V lookup: CDR1 MGHRA, CDR2 YSYEKL. The CDR3 DNA reads TGCGCCAGCAGCCAAGAACTAGCGGGAGTTTACAATGAGCAGTTCTTC. Its protein is CASSQELAGVYNEQFF.

The chain employs TRBV11-2 and TRBJ2-1; 9 positions agree with TRBD2. Germline V gene lookup returns CDR1 SGHAT and CDR2 FQNNGV. V was clipped by 5 bases and J by 10 bases; unmatched bases: 15. The CDR3 spans 16 residues. This CDR3 is CASSPTGLAGTREQFF. CDR3 DNA sequence: TGTGCCAGCAGCCCGACGGGCCTAGCGGGGACCCGAGAGCAGTTCTTC.

A remark on this clone: This may come from a read error, since a much larger clone is one base off. It is likely a read error, because the conserved phenylalanine at the end of the CDR3 is missing. V usage is TRBV10-2 and J usage is TRBJ2-7; TRBD2 agrees at 10 bases. After removal of 6 bases from V and 3 bases from J, the junction contained 14 bases not matched to a gene. Looked up from germline, CDR1 is WSHSY and CDR2 is SAAADI. The CDR3 totals 17 residues. Here the CDR3 DNA reads TGCGCCAGCAGCCGACTAGCGGGTGGTACTTCTAACTACGAGCAGTACCTC. Amino acid sequence: CASSRLAGGTSNYEQYL.

The V and J genes are TRBV6-1 and TRBJ2-2; D unclear. Trimming removed 11 bases at V and 1 base at J, with 11 bases between. Germline V CDR1 and CDR2: MNHNS, SASEGT. CDR3 length equals 13 residues. The CDR3 loop reads CAASTENTGELFF. In nucleotides, the CDR3 is TGTGCCGCCTCAACGGAGAACACCGGGGAGCTGTTTTTT.

There are a few counts of this clone. The V and J genes are TRBV6-1 and TRBJ1-2; 8 positions agree with TRBD1. The V gene's germline CDR1 is MNHNS and CDR2 SASEGT. The CDR3 loop spans 13 amino acids. The trim removed 6 bases at V and 8 bases at J, leaving 8 bases unmatched. The chain's CDR3 is CASRFDRGYGYTF. In DNA form, the CDR3 reads TGTGCCAGCAGATTCGACAGGGGATACGGCTACACCTTC.

The chain has TRBV19 and TRBJ2-1; 14 nucleotides agree with TRBD2. J lost 4 bases, V lost 5 bases, and 4 bases had no gene match. The CDR3 is 16 amino acids. Germline assignment: CDR1 LNHDA and CDR2 SQIVND (reference sequence). This chain's CDR3 is CASSLRLAGGYNEQFF. CDR3 sequence (DNA): TGTGCCAGTAGTCTCAGACTAGCGGGAGGGTACAATGAGCAGTTCTTC.

V gene TRBV7-3 combines with J gene TRBJ2-3; 9 nucleotides line up with TRBD1. J was trimmed by 6 bases and V by 5 bases; bases with no gene match: 3. Germline V gene data show CDR1 as SGHTA and CDR2 as FQGTGA. The CDR3 sequence is 13 residues long. CDR3 region: CASSRDRVDTQYF. The CDR3 coding sequence is TGTGCCAGCAGCCGGGACAGGGTGGATACGCAGTATTTT. Filled out from reference TRBV7-3 and TRBJ2-3, the complete variable domain reads GAGVSQTPSNKVTEKGKYVELRCDPISGHTALYWYRQSLGQGPEFLIYFQGTGAADDSGLPNDRFFAVRPEGSVSTLKIQRTERGDSAVYLCASSRDRVDTQYFGPGTRLTVL.